These 18 T cell receptor beta chains were all obtained from the same sample, sequenced in a study of blood T cell repertoires in COVID-19. The method was immunoSEQ multiplex PCR; TCRdb's version includes in-frame clones alone and lacks a portion of them. The sample consists of about 180,000 clones, 80% of them appearing once. Input material: PBMCs or T cells enriched from blood (not recorded which). These receptors all come from a man in his 60s who had been exposed to COVID-19.

The chain has TRBV10-2 and TRBJ2-1, with 7 bases matching TRBD2. V shed 0 bases, J shed 7 bases, and the junction held 6 bases outside the gene matches. Germline assignment: CDR1 WSHSY and CDR2 SAAADI. The CDR3 consists of 15 residues. This CDR3 reads CASSESASGINEQFF. Written as DNA, the CDR3 is TGCGCCAGCAGTGAGTCGGCTAGCGGCATTAATGAGCAGTTCTTC.

V and J are TRBV7-2 and TRBJ1-1, with TRBD1 matching 8 bases. Trimming removed 5 bases from V and 0 bases from J; junction bases left unmatched: 8. Germline V lookup: CDR1 SGHTA, CDR2 FQGNSA. The CDR3 runs 16 residues. Here the CDR3 DNA reads TGTGCCAGCAGCCCCGACAGGGGCAACATGAACACTGAAGCTTTCTTT. It specifies CASSPDRGNMNTEAFF.

This rearrangement joins TRBV27 to TRBJ1-1; 9 bases line up with TRBD1. With V trimmed by 4 bases and J by 3 bases, 9 bases remained unmatched. Per the germline V gene, CDR1 is MNHEY and CDR2 is SMNVEV (reference sequence). The length of the CDR3 is 16 residues. The CDR3 region is CASSSRQGVGDTEAFF. The CDR3 nucleotides are TGTGCCAGCAGTTCCCGACAGGGGGTGGGGGACACTGAAGCTTTCTTT.

The V call is TRBV18, the J call TRBJ2-1; the match to TRBD2 covers 11 bases. After removal of 2 bases from V and 10 bases from J, the junction contained 10 bases not matched to a gene. Germline lookup yields CDR1 KGHSH and CDR2 LQKENI. This CDR3 spans 16 amino acids. CDR3 sequence: CASSPAGLAGGLEQFF. The CDR3, as DNA: TGTGCCAGCTCACCAGCAGGGCTAGCGGGAGGTTTGGAGCAGTTCTTC.

V and J are TRBV6-5 and TRBJ2-7; 9 bases agree with TRBD1. CDR1 and CDR2 (germline): MNHEY, SVGAGI. V was pared by 6 bases and J by 5 bases, with 5 bases of the junction left unmatched. The length of the CDR3 is 13 residues. The CDR3 DNA sequence: TGTGCCAGCAGCGACAGGGGGGACCACGAGCAGTACTTC. Translation gives CASSDRGDHEQYF.

The rearrangement uses TRBV30 and TRBJ2-5, with D uncertain. Between the trimmed V and J ends, which lost 0 bases and 9 bases, there was a span of 14 bases. This CDR3 comprises 13 residues. The germline gives CDR1 GTSNPN, CDR2 SVGIG (reference sequence). Written as DNA, the CDR3 is TGTGCCTGGAGTGTACAGCATACGGTGGCCCAGTACTTC. Its protein is CAWSVQHTVAQYF.

In its sample, this clone was seen once. The chain couples TRBV19 to TRBJ2-7; D is unresolved. V lost 2 bases and J lost 1, with 12 bases in between. The CDR3 is 15 residues long. The germline CDR1 and CDR2 sequences are LNHDA and SQIVND (reference sequence). This CDR3 is CASSISTRISYEQYF. The CDR3 nucleotides are TGTGCCAGTAGTATAAGTACACGAATATCCTACGAGCAGTACTTC. Using reference TRBV19 and TRBJ2-7 for the parts outside the CDR3, the full variable domain is DGGITQSPKYLFRKEGQNVTLSCEQNLNHDAMYWYRQDPGQGLRLIYYSQIVNDFQKGDIAEGYSVSREKKESFPLTVTSAQKNPTAFYLCASSISTRISYEQYFGPGTRLTVT.

V usage is TRBV19 and J usage is TRBJ2-2; 7 nucleotides align to TRBD1. The CDR3 runs 15 residues. Germline CDR1 is LNHDA and CDR2 is SQIVND (reference sequence). The junction had 5 bases not matched to a gene; V was cut back by 5 bases and J by 2 bases. CDR3: CASSLGQVNTGELFF. The DNA for the CDR3 is TGTGCCAGTAGTCTTGGACAGGTCAACACCGGGGAGCTGTTTTTT.

The chain links TRBV3-1 (or the pseudogene TRBV3-2) to TRBJ2-7, with D unresolved. The CDR3 is 15 amino acids. Trimming cost V 0 bases and J 4 bases, with 13 bases left between them. The germline V gene has CDR1 LGHDT and CDR2 YNNKEL (reference sequence). Here the CDR3 DNA reads TGTGCCAGCAGCCAAGATCGTCAACCTCAGTACGAGCAGTACTTC. This sequence encodes CASSQDRQPQYEQYF.

This clone was seen only a few times. V and J are TRBV19 and TRBJ1-2; D gene unclear. CDR3 length: 12 residues. The V and J ends lost 5 bases and 2 bases respectively, with 6 bases between them. The V gene's germline CDR1 is LNHDA and CDR2 SQIVND (reference sequence). The CDR3 DNA reads TGTGCCAGTAGTCTGTTGAACTATGGCTACACCTTC. Its translation: CASSLLNYGYTF. The whole variable domain, remainder taken from reference TRBV19 and TRBJ1-2, is DGGITQSPKYLFRKEGQNVTLSCEQNLNHDAMYWYRQDPGQGLRLIYYSQIVNDFQKGDIAEGYSVSREKKESFPLTVTSAQKNPTAFYLCASSLLNYGYTFGSGTRLTVV.

This clone was detected only a few times. The rearrangement links TRBV19 to TRBJ2-3; maybe TRBD1 (7 bases). V shed 7 bases and J shed 5 bases, with 16 bases lying between them. CDR1 LNHDA and CDR2 SQIVND come from the germline V gene (reference sequence). The CDR3 is made up of 14 amino acids. In nucleotides, the CDR3 is TGTGCCAGTACCGGAGGGGGCCCGCAAGATACGCAGTATTTT. Amino acids: CASTGGGPQDTQYF.

This clone was seen a handful of times. The chain links TRBV5-6 to TRBJ2-3; the D is unclear. This CDR3 has 12 residues. Per germline, CDR1 SGHDT and CDR2 YYEEEE. Trimming took 0 bases from V and 9 from J, leaving 8 bases between them. The DNA of the CDR3 is TGTGCCAGCAGCTTGGCCTGGCGGACGCAGTATTTT. This codes for CASSLAWRTQYF. Full variable domain (rest looked up from reference TRBV5-6 and TRBJ2-3): DAGVTQSPTHLIKTRGQQVTLRCSPKSGHDTVSWYQQALGQGPQFIFQYYEEEERQRGNFPDRFSGHQFPNYSSELNVNALLLGDSALYLCASSLAWRTQYFGPGTRLTVL.

This clone was seen only a few times. The rearrangement links TRBV27 to TRBJ1-3, with D perhaps matching TRBD1 (5 bases). Deletions cut 2 bases from V and 2 bases from J, with 7 bases between. Germline V gene lookup returns CDR1 MNHEY and CDR2 SMNVEV (reference sequence). This CDR3 contains 14 residues. CDR3 loop: CASSLGGAGNTIYF. The CDR3 bases are TGTGCCAGCAGTTTAGGGGGGGCTGGAAACACCATATATTTT.

This clone occurred once. The V gene is TRBV19, the J gene TRBJ2-7; 7 bases are shared with TRBD1. Germline lookup yields CDR1 LNHDA and CDR2 SQIVND (reference sequence). The CDR3 consists of 15 residues. V gave up 3 bases and J gave up 2 bases; unmatched junction bases: 7. In nucleotides, the CDR3 is TGTGCCAGTAGTATTCCCGGGACAGTTGCCTACGAGCAGTACTTC. Translating gives CASSIPGTVAYEQYF. Supplemented by reference TRBV19 and TRBJ2-7, the full variable domain reads DGGITQSPKYLFRKEGQNVTLSCEQNLNHDAMYWYRQDPGQGLRLIYYSQIVNDFQKGDIAEGYSVSREKKESFPLTVTSAQKNPTAFYLCASSIPGTVAYEQYFGPGTRLTVT.

The rearrangement joins TRBV15 to TRBJ2-3, with 10 bases identical to TRBD2. The CDR3 runs 19 residues. Germline loops: CDR1 LNHNV, CDR2 YYDKDF (reference sequence). The ends lost 2 bases at V and 4 bases at J; junction bases unmatched: 15. The CDR3 DNA reads as TGTGCCACCAGCAGAAATCTGCTTAGCGGGAGGCATAGGGCAGATACGCAGTATTTT. It codes for CATSRNLLSGRHRADTQYF.

The DNA for the CDR3 is TGTGCCAGCAGCTTTAACACAGATACGCAGTATTTT. Translation: CASSFNTDTQYF. This rearrangement joins TRBV5-5 to TRBJ2-3; D is uncertain. The CDR3 sequence is 12 residues long. CDR1 SGHKS and CDR2 YYEKEE come from the germline V gene (reference sequence). Deletions cut 2 bases from V and 2 bases from J, with 3 bases between.

As DNA, the CDR3 is TGTGCCAGCAGCTTAGGACAGGGGGCACATGAGCAGTTCTTC. Protein product: CASSLGQGAHEQFF. V gene TRBV7-8 combines with J gene TRBJ2-1, with TRBD1 matching over 10 bases. This CDR3 is built from 14 residues. V lost 1 base to trimming and J lost 8 bases; unmatched junction nucleotides: 2. The germline gives CDR1 SGHVS, CDR2 FQNEAQ.

The gene calls are TRBV6-2 or TRBV6-3 and TRBJ1-2; the match to TRBD1 covers 8 bases. This CDR3 comprises 14 residues. Germline assignment: CDR1 MNHEY and CDR2 SVGEGT. V shed 6 bases and J 2 bases; nucleotides not matched to a gene: 5. The CDR3 sequence is CASSGQGLNYGYTF. CDR3 coding DNA: TGTGCCAGCAGCGGACAGGGCCTCAACTATGGCTACACCTTC.